The entry below describes one T cell receptor (beta chain). What it recognizes is unknown. Other DNA sequences in this sample translate to the same CDR3. This sample was taken from a study of shared clonotypes between healthy human individuals. Findings and limits, study-wide: Naive subsets tended to show greater estimated richness than memory subsets. Sequencing depth was expected to affect clonotype sharing among donors.

Generated by immunoSEQ multiplex PCR, the TCRdb table keeps only in-frame clones and is missing some. The table includes more than 2,000,000 clones, around nine tenths detected once. This clonotype originated in a man younger than 30 in good health. The specimen was naive CD4+ T cells sorted from blood. The subset denotes: CD45RA+ positively selected.

CDR3 region: CASSLEGGLNTEAFF. CDR3 nucleotides: TGTGCCAGCAGCTTAGAAGGGGGTTTGAACACTGAAGCTTTCTTT. The chain uses TRBV11-2 and TRBJ1-1; perhaps TRBD1 as D (6 bases). The CDR3 has 15 amino acids. Germline CDR1 SGHAT, CDR2 FQNNGV. The germline V and J ends were trimmed by 0 bases and 0 bases, with 8 bases remaining between them.